These 20 T cell receptor beta chains originate from one sample sequenced in a study of response to subunit inactivated influenza vaccine listed by TCRdb under 2018. The receptor library was made with RT-PCR. For sequencing, an Illumina HiSeq 2500 was employed. Using fastp at Q25 and MiXCR, TCRdb reprocessed the public reads and kept productive beta chains. Each entry is one CDR3 protein sequence, shown with its most common DNA and genes. Here the sample has roughly 760,000 distinct CDR3 sequences; around 20% occur a single time. 10% to 13% of the sample lies in the top ten. The source was PBMCs from blood, collected 5 to 6 days after vaccination. These receptors were taken from a man aged 50-59 years who received an inactivated influenza vaccine. Donor details come from another sample of the same person, matched by shared clones.

This clonotype was detected a few times. At one end, the junction sequence differs from germline, possibly due to a read error. This chain joins TRBV6-1 and TRBJ1-2; D is perhaps TRBD1 (5 bases). The CDR3 consists of 13 residues. The V gene's germline CDR1 is MNHNS and CDR2 SASEGT. This CDR3 is CASREGTELGYTF. CDR3 in DNA: TGTGCCAGCAGAGAAGGGACGGAGTTAGGCTACACCTTC.

The J gene is TRBJ2-7, the V gene TRBV19; D may be TRBD2 (6 bases). Germline-derived CDR1 and CDR2 are LNHDA and SQIVND (reference sequence). The CDR3 is made up of 14 amino acids. Trimming took 6 bases from V and 3 from J, leaving 15 bases between them. The CDR3 DNA reads as TGTGCCAGTAGCCATCGGGCGGGAAACTACGAGCAGTACTTC. Translating gives CASSHRAGNYEQYF. The whole variable domain, filled in from reference TRBV19 and TRBJ2-7, reads DGGITQSPKYLFRKEGQNVTLSCEQNLNHDAMYWYRQDPGQGLRLIYYSQIVNDFQKGDIAEGYSVSREKKESFPLTVTSAQKNPTAFYLCASSHRAGNYEQYFGPGTRLTVT.

This chain connects TRBV27 to TRBJ2-7, with D possibly being TRBD2 (5 bases). The length of the CDR3 is 14 residues. V was clipped by 3 bases and J by 5 bases, with 14 bases between them. The germline gives CDR1 MNHEY, CDR2 SMNVEV (reference sequence). The DNA of the CDR3 is TGTGCCAGCAGTTTGTTGTCCGGGATCGACGAGCAGTACTTC. Its translation is CASSLLSGIDEQYF.

The chain combines TRBV10-3 with TRBJ2-2, with 10 bases aligning to TRBD2. V lost 0 bases to trimming and J lost 5 bases; unmatched junction nucleotides: 0. Germline-derived CDR1 and CDR2 are ENHRY and SYGVKD. This CDR3 is built from 15 residues. The CDR3 coding sequence is TGTGCCATCAGTGAGTCTAGCGGGAGGACCGGGGAGCTGTTTTTT. Translation gives CAISESSGRTGELFF.

This clonotype appeared a few times. V gene TRBV7-2 combines with J gene TRBJ2-2, with TRBD2 matching over 7 bases. CDR3 size: 16 residues. V gave up 0 bases and J gave up 4 bases; unmatched junction bases: 5. Per germline, CDR1 SGHTA and CDR2 FQGNSA. CDR3 sequence (DNA): TGTGCCAGCAGCTTAGCACCGGGAGGCCCCACCGGGGAGCTGTTTTTT. Amino acid sequence: CASSLAPGGPTGELFF.

CDR3 DNA: TGTGCCAGCAGCTTGACAGGGGGTCCCCTCCACTTT. It yields the protein CASSLTGGPLHF. J is TRBJ1-6 and V is TRBV11-2, with 9 bases identical to TRBD1. This CDR3 has 12 residues. The germline gives CDR1 SGHAT, CDR2 FQNNGV. V lost 3 bases and J lost 13; bases outside the gene matches: 1. Supplemented by reference TRBV11-2 and TRBJ1-6, the full variable domain reads EAGVAQSPRYKIIEKRQSVAFWCNPISGHATLYWYQQILGQGPKLLIQFQNNGVVDDSQLPKDRFSAERLKGVDSTLKIQPAKLEDSAVYLCASSLTGGPLHFGNGTRLTVT.

The gene calls are TRBV5-1 and TRBJ1-1, with D unclear. CDR3 length: 13 residues. Germline V lookup: CDR1 SGHRS, CDR2 YFSETQ. Trimming shortened V by 4 bases and J by 1 base, and 8 bases separated the two germline ends. CDR3 DNA sequence: TGCGCCAGCAGCATAACACCGAACACTGAAGCTTTCTTT. Translation: CASSITPNTEAFF. Based on the CDR3 plus reference TRBV5-1 and TRBJ1-1, the full variable domain is KAGVTQTPRYLIKTRGQQVTLSCSPISGHRSVSWYQQTPGQGLQFLFEYFSETQRNKGNFPGRFSGRQFSNSRSEMNVSTLELGDSALYLCASSITPNTEAFFGQGTRLTVV.

The chain carries TRBV6-4 and TRBJ1-1; no firm D call. V lost 4 bases and J 1 base, leaving 7 bases between the germline ends. Germline V gives CDR1 MRHNA, CDR2 SNTAGT. CDR3 size: 13 residues. The CDR3 nucleotides read TGTGCCAGCAGTGCAAATTCGAACACTGAAGCTTTCTTT. Encoded protein: CASSANSNTEAFF.

This clonotype was detected only once. A much larger clone sits a single nucleotide away, making a read error possible. This sequence joins TRBV9 and TRBJ2-1; 10 nucleotides align to TRBD1. Germline V CDR1 and CDR2: SGDLS, YYNGEE. The CDR3 loop spans 14 amino acids. The V and J ends lost 3 bases and 8 bases, in that order; junction bases with no gene match: 5. The CDR3 nucleotides are TGTGCCAGCAGCGCCGGGACAGGGGCCCATGAGCAGTTCTTC. Residues: CASSAGTGAHEQFF.

The chain has TRBV7-3 and TRBJ1-2; D remains unclear. Germline V gives CDR1 SGHTA, CDR2 FQGTGA. This CDR3 is built from 17 residues. Between the trimmed V and J ends, which lost 5 bases and 3 bases, there was a span of 22 bases. The CDR3 region has the DNA TGTGCCAGCAGCCCTGGGAAGTTACAGAACCTCGACTATGGCTACACCTTC. Translating gives CASSPGKLQNLDYGYTF. The whole variable domain, filled in from reference TRBV7-3 and TRBJ1-2, reads GAGVSQTPSNKVTEKGKYVELRCDPISGHTALYWYRQSLGQGPEFLIYFQGTGAADDSGLPNDRFFAVRPEGSVSTLKIQRTERGDSAVYLCASSPGKLQNLDYGYTFGSGTRLTVV.

This clonotype was detected only a few times. The chain has TRBV10-3 and TRBJ2-7; D uncertain. The CDR3 consists of 11 residues. Per the germline V gene, CDR1 is ENHRY and CDR2 is SYGVKD. V lost 10 bases, J lost 2 bases, and 9 bases lay in between. This CDR3 reads CATTQTYEQYF. The DNA of the CDR3 is TGTGCCACCACCCAGACCTACGAGCAGTACTTC.

The V call is TRBV19, the J call TRBJ1-6, with 7 bases matching TRBD1. Germline V CDR1 and CDR2: LNHDA, SQIVND (reference sequence). V lost 5 bases and J lost 1; bases outside the gene matches: 8. This CDR3 is 17 amino acids long. The CDR3 coding sequence is TGTGCCAGTAGTCCAGGGGGACTCGGATCCTATAATTCACCCCTCCACTTT. This translates into CASSPGGLGSYNSPLHF.

This clonotype has only a few counts. The genes are TRBV20-1 and TRBJ1-6, with D maybe TRBD1 (5 bases). The CDR3 extends over 14 amino acids. Trimming cost V 4 bases and J 9 bases, with 16 bases left between them. Germline lookup yields CDR1 DFQATT and CDR2 SNEGSKA (reference sequence). CDR3 sequence: CSATEGTLGSPLHF. DNA for the CDR3: TGCAGTGCTACAGAGGGGACTTTAGGTTCACCCCTCCACTTT.

This clonotype was seen only a few times. The genes are TRBV24-1 and TRBJ2-5, with D perhaps TRBD1 or TRBD2 (5 bases each). CDR3 length: 18 amino acids. V was cut by 4 bases and J by 2 bases, with 22 bases left in between. The germline CDR1 and CDR2 sequences are KGHDR and SFDVKD. The CDR3 DNA sequence: TGTGCCACCAGTGACTCGGAGGACACTCACCATATTCAAGAGACCCAGTACTTC. It translates to CATSDSEDTHHIQETQYF.

This clonotype was recorded at least ten times. The V gene is TRBV7-2, the J gene TRBJ1-2, with D unclear. The ends were cut back, 5 bases at V and 3 bases at J, with 10 bases in the middle. CDR1 is SGHTA and CDR2 is FQGNSA in the germline V gene. There are 13 residues in the CDR3. This CDR3 is CASSVDTDYGYTF. The CDR3 nucleotides read TGTGCCAGCAGCGTCGATACAGACTATGGCTACACCTTC.

V is TRBV12-3 or TRBV12-4 and J is TRBJ2-1; a possible D gene is TRBD1 (6 bases). This CDR3 contains 15 residues. Trimming removed 3 bases from V and 2 bases from J, with 11 bases in between. The CDR3 region is CASSFSDSTYNEQFF. The CDR3 region has the DNA TGTGCCAGCAGTTTTTCGGACAGCACCTACAATGAGCAGTTCTTC.

In its sample, this clonotype was seen a few times. The rearrangement links TRBV11-2 to TRBJ2-3; 9 bases align to TRBD2. The CDR3 extends over 16 amino acids. The V gene's germline CDR1 is SGHAT and CDR2 FQNNGV. The V gene end was trimmed by 2 bases and the J gene end by 5 bases; junction bases not matched to a gene: 8. The CDR3 DNA is TGTGCCAGCAGCTTAAGACTAGCGGTGGGGGTAGATACGCAGTATTTT. Residues: CASSLRLAVGVDTQYF.

This clonotype has just a few counts. The gene calls are TRBV7-9 and TRBJ2-2; 8 bases are shared with TRBD2. Germline CDR1 reads SEHNR; CDR2 reads FQNEAQ (reference sequence). Unmatched junction bases numbered 7, after V lost 2 bases and J lost 5 bases. The CDR3 extends over 16 amino acids. The DNA for the CDR3 is TGTGCCAGCAGCTTATGGCACAGCGGGGGAACCGGGGAGCTGTTTTTT. Encoded protein: CASSLWHSGGTGELFF.

The chain employs TRBV20-1 and TRBJ1-1; 9 positions match TRBD1. The CDR3 sequence is 19 residues long. CDR1 DFQATT and CDR2 SNEGSKA come from the germline V gene (reference sequence). J was trimmed by 0 bases and V by 3 bases; bases with no gene match: 17. CDR3 protein: CSARPITGQGSMLNTEAFF. The CDR3 bases are TGCAGTGCTAGGCCAATTACGGGACAGGGAAGTATGTTGAACACTGAAGCTTTCTTT.

This clonotype has ten or more counts. V gene TRBV20-1 combines with J gene TRBJ2-1; D is possibly TRBD1 (5 bases). This CDR3 has 15 residues. CDR1 DFQATT and CDR2 SNEGSKA come from the germline V gene (reference sequence). Between the trimmed V and J ends, which lost 1 base and 0 bases, there was a span of 10 bases. CDR3 in amino acids: CSARAGQGSYNEQFF. The DNA of the CDR3 is TGCAGTGCTAGAGCAGGGCAGGGCTCCTACAATGAGCAGTTCTTC.